Each of the 20 T cell receptor beta chains below was sequenced from the same sample in a study of metastatic and nonmetastatic thyroid tumors. None of the patients had undergone any treatment ahead of thyroid surgery. TCRdb re-clonotyped the PCR reads through MiXCR. The repertoire includes around 35,000 clones, 17% of them detected once, and about 6.6% sits in the top ten. The sequencing sample was made of blood. These receptors came from a male donor with papillary thyroid cancer or a benign thyroid nodule (not recorded which). Some clones in this sample may be carry-over from other donors' samples.

This clone was recorded many times. The rearrangement uses TRBV29-1 and TRBJ2-1; perhaps TRBD1 as D (5 bases). CDR1 SQVTM and CDR2 ANQGSEA come from the germline V gene. V was clipped by 3 bases and J by 0 bases, with 15 bases between them. The CDR3 sequence is 16 residues long. The CDR3 bases are TGCAGCGTTGAGGGGCCTGACCGGAGCTCCTACAATGAGCAGTTCTTC. Residues: CSVEGPDRSSYNEQFF.

There are many counts of this clone. The V and J genes are TRBV7-9 and TRBJ2-5; possible D gene TRBD1, 6 bases. The CDR3 runs to 15 residues. V dropped 5 bases and J dropped 1 base, with 14 bases sitting between them. From germline, CDR1 is SEHNR and CDR2 FQNEAQ (reference sequence). The CDR3 nucleotides are TGTGCCAGCAGCCGGACAGAGAATACCCAAGAGACCCAGTACTTC. Its protein product is CASSRTENTQETQYF.

V and J are TRBV6-1 and TRBJ2-5; D not certain. CDR1 is MNHNS, CDR2 SASEGT, per germline. V lost 6 bases to trimming and J lost 5 bases, with 22 bases between them. This CDR3 contains 16 residues. CDR3 protein: CASSPGFRVRHETQYF. Here the CDR3 DNA reads TGTGCCAGCAGCCCAGGCTTCCGGGTGAGGCATGAGACCCAGTACTTC.

This clone was found a few times. This chain joins TRBV7-9 and TRBJ1-2; D unclear. Trimming left V 5 bases short and J 6 bases short, with 10 bases between. Germline V CDR1 and CDR2: SEHNR, FQNEAQ (reference sequence). This CDR3 spans 12 amino acids. DNA of the CDR3: TGTGCCAGCAGCGAGGGAATAGATGGCTACACCTTC. Residues: CASSEGIDGYTF.

There are many counts of this clone. The chain is built from TRBV6-4 and TRBJ2-1, with D perhaps matching TRBD2 (5 bases). Germline loops: CDR1 MRHNA, CDR2 SNTAGT. The V end lost 8 bases, the J end lost 9 bases, and 17 bases lay between the germline ends. The CDR3 runs 13 residues. This CDR3 reads CASAMVEGAEQFF. Written as DNA, the CDR3 is TGTGCCAGCGCAATGGTAGAGGGCGCTGAGCAGTTCTTC.

This chain joins TRBV6-1 and TRBJ1-5, with D possibly being TRBD1 (5 bases). The CDR3 is made up of 14 amino acids. CDR1 is MNHNS, CDR2 SASEGT, per germline. Trimming took off 5 bases at V and 2 bases at J, with 10 bases between the two ends. CDR3: CASSPREGNQPQHF. The CDR3 coding sequence is TGTGCCAGCAGTCCCAGGGAGGGCAATCAGCCCCAGCATTTT.

This clone showed up many times. V gene TRBV12-3 or TRBV12-4 combines with J gene TRBJ2-1; 8 bases line up with TRBD2. The CDR3 has 14 amino acids. V trimming: 4 bases; J trimming: 8 bases; junction bases outside the gene matches: 7. DNA for the CDR3: TGTGCCAGCAGTTCGCCGGGGACTAGGGATGAGCAGTTCTTC. Translation gives CASSSPGTRDEQFF.

This clone was seen at least ten times. This chain uses TRBV20-1 with TRBJ2-5; TRBD2 matches 10 bases. There are 15 residues in the CDR3. The germline V gene has CDR1 DFQATT and CDR2 SNEGSKA (reference sequence). Losses at the gene ends were 2 bases for V and 7 bases for J; bases not matched to a gene: 10. The CDR3 nucleotides are TGCAGTGCTAGATTCGCTAGCGGGAGCGGGGGGACCCAGTACTTC. It is translated as CSARFASGSGGTQYF.

This clone was seen ten or more times. This sequence joins TRBV27 and TRBJ1-3; possibly TRBD1 for D (5 bases). This CDR3 is 12 amino acids long. The ends were cut back, 10 bases at V and 2 bases at J, with 9 bases in the middle. Germline assignment: CDR1 MNHEY and CDR2 SMNVEV (reference sequence). The CDR3 bases are TGTGCCACCGGACACCCTGGAAACACCATATATTTT. Protein: CATGHPGNTIYF.

This clone was seen at least ten times. The chain links TRBV20-1 to TRBJ2-3, with 10 positions matching TRBD1. V shed 5 bases, J shed 6 bases, and the junction held 8 bases outside the gene matches. From germline, CDR1 is DFQATT and CDR2 SNEGSKA (reference sequence). This CDR3 is built from 14 residues. CDR3 nucleotides: TGCAGTGCTCCCGGACAGGGGGATAGTGATACGCAGTATTTT. Amino acids: CSAPGQGDSDTQYF.

The chain carries TRBV6-2 or TRBV6-3 and TRBJ2-7; perhaps TRBD1 as D (6 bases). The germline V gene has CDR1 MNHEY and CDR2 SVGEGT. Trimming left V 2 bases short and J 3 bases short, with 14 bases between. The CDR3 loop spans 15 amino acids. CDR3 in amino acids: CASSYPKPRGYEQYV. CDR3 DNA sequence: TGTGCCAGCAGTTACCCAAAACCCAGGGGCTACGAGCAGTACGTC.

About this clone itself: A read error may be the cause here, since a much bigger clone is one base away. V gene TRBV7-2 combines with J gene TRBJ2-4; tentative D call: TRBD1 (6 bases). There are 14 residues in the CDR3. Germline CDR1 SGHTA, CDR2 FQGNSA. The CDR3 sequence is CASSSPRQENIQHF. The CDR3 DNA reads TGTGCCAGCAGTTCCCCGAGACAGGAAAACATTCAGCACTTC.

This clone was counted a few times. This may arise from a read error, as a much more abundant clone is one base away. This chain joins TRBV4-2 and TRBJ2-1; D perhaps matches TRBD2 (6 bases). Germline loops: CDR1 LGHNA, CDR2 YNFKEQ. CDR3 length: 15 residues. The CDR3 bases are TGTGCCAGCGGCCAAGGGACGGAGGGTAAAGATGAGCAGTTCTTC. Translation: CASGQGTEGKDEQFF.

This clone was seen a handful of times. An end of the junction differs from the germline gene, which may be a read error. This sequence joins TRBV27 and TRBJ1-1; D possibly corresponds to TRBD1 (5 bases). Looked up from germline, CDR1 is MNHEY and CDR2 is SMNVEV (reference sequence). There are 14 residues in the CDR3. The CDR3, as DNA: TGTGCCAGCCAGCCAGGGCAAATGAACACTGAAGCTCTCTTT. Encoded protein: CASQPGQMNTEALF.

Regarding this clone: A read error may account for a junction end that differs from germline. J is TRBJ1-6 and V is TRBV12-3 or TRBV12-4; D ambiguous. The length of the CDR3 is 14 residues. The CDR3 loop reads CDSSLWGGDSPIHF. The CDR3 DNA reads TGTGACAGCAGTTTGTGGGGAGGCGATTCACCCATCCACTTT.

Concerning this clone: Relative to the germline gene, one junction end is altered; a read error may explain this. Other DNA sequences from this sample encode an identical CDR3 as well. The V call is TRBV18, the J call TRBJ2-7, with D possibly matching TRBD1 (6 bases). The CDR3 has 14 residues. Germline CDR1 reads KGHSH; CDR2 reads LQKENI. CDR3 in DNA: TGCGCCAGCTCAACCGACAGGAGCTCCTACGAGCAGTACTTT. Protein: CASSTDRSSYEQYF.

In this sample, this clone turned up many times. This chain connects TRBV6-6 to TRBJ1-1; D gene unclear. Trimming pared 0 bases from V and 1 base from J, leaving 15 bases between. Per the germline V gene, CDR1 is MNHNY and CDR2 is SVGAGI (reference sequence). The CDR3 is made up of 17 amino acids. The CDR3: CASSYSRSLTGNTEAFF. The CDR3 DNA reads as TGTGCCAGCAGTTACTCGCGGTCGCTTACGGGGAACACTGAAGCTTTCTTT.

This clone has a count of ten or more. The junction departs from germline at one end; a sequencing error may be responsible. The CDR3 spells CVSSGPMNAEAFF. The CDR3 DNA reads as TGTGTCAGCAGTGGCCCTATGAACGCTGAAGCTTTCTTT. This chain joins TRBV2 and TRBJ1-1; no clear D. The CDR3 is 13 amino acids. Germline V lookup: CDR1 SNHLY, CDR2 FYNNEI. Full variable domain (missing parts from reference TRBV2 and TRBJ1-1): EPEVTQTPSHQVTQMGQEVILRCVPISNHLYFYWYRQILGQKVEFLVSFYNNEISEKSEIFDDQFSVERPDGSNFTLKIRSTKLEDSAMYFCVSSGPMNAEAFFGQGTRLTVV.

The sample holds many counts of this clone. The gene calls are TRBV20-1 and TRBJ2-1, with D uncertain. The germline CDR1 and CDR2 sequences are DFQATT and SNEGSKA (reference sequence). The CDR3 is 14 residues long. V was clipped by 6 bases and J by 4 bases, with 16 bases between them. The CDR3 here is CSAPGQVGYNEQFF. DNA of the CDR3: TGCAGTGCCCCGGGTCAGGTCGGATACAATGAGCAGTTCTTC.

This clone was found a few times. The sample carries other DNA sequences with the same CDR3. This chain joins TRBV14 and TRBJ1-2; D might be TRBD1 (5 bases). V dropped 9 bases and J dropped 4 bases, with 21 bases sitting between them. Germline-derived CDR1 and CDR2 are SGHDN and FVKESK. The CDR3 loop spans 15 amino acids. CDR3: CASSEGDGGLYGYTF. Here the CDR3 DNA reads TGTGCCAGTAGCGAGGGAGATGGGGGTCTCTATGGCTACACCTTC. Filled out from reference TRBV14 and TRBJ1-2, the complete variable domain reads EAGVTQFPSHSVIEKGQTVTLRCDPISGHDNLYWYRRVMGKEIKFLLHFVKESKQDESGMPNNRFLAERTGGTYSTLKVQPAELEDSGVYFCASSEGDGGLYGYTFGSGTRLTVV.